This record concerns one T cell receptor beta chain sequence. Its matching antigen is unknown. This record belongs to a study of T cell responses to AZD1222 COVID-19 vaccine. General observations from the study: Unmutated regions of variants are reportedly targeted by nearly half of spike-specific TCRs.

The CDR3 has 16 amino acids. Germline values: CDR1 SGHAT, CDR2 FQDESV (reference sequence). Trimming cost V 2 bases and J 5 bases, with 15 bases left between them. Repertoires were generated with immunoSEQ multiplex PCR, while TCRdb's copy carries only in-frame clones and drops some. This table holds 140,000 to 150,000 clones, more than 85% found once. The receptor comes from an adult in good health. V is TRBV11-1 and J is TRBJ2-2, with D perhaps matching TRBD1 or TRBD2 (6 bases each). Source: peripheral blood, taken on day 0 of AZD1222 vaccination. This CDR3 reads CASSLRGAASTGELFF. CDR3 DNA sequence: TGTGCCAGCAGCTTAAGGGGGGCGGCGAGTACCGGGGAGCTGTTTTTT. Supplemented by reference TRBV11-1 and TRBJ2-2, the full variable domain reads EAEVAQSPRYKITEKSQAVAFWCDPISGHATLYWYRQILGQGPELLVQFQDESVVDDSQLPKDRFSAERLKGVDSTLKIQPAELGDSAMYLCASSLRGAASTGELFFGEGSRLTVL.